A selection of T cell receptor beta chains follows, all from one sample in a study of response to subunit inactivated influenza vaccine. From the RT-PCR reads, TCRdb called clonotypes with MiXCR, one entry per CDR3 protein. The data contain fewer than 750,000 distinct CDR3 sequences, 12% to 15% of them singletons. Sequenced here: PBMCs from blood, sampled about 12 days after vaccination. The origin of the receptors is a man in his fifties or sixties who received an inactivated influenza vaccine. Each CDR3 is given without its conserved first and last residue. The listing skips clone size in some rows; elsewhere it reads once, few, many or a size class.

size: few
J: TRBJ2-7
V: TRBV6-2/TRBV6-3
CDR3: ASMWGTGGSYEQY

size: few
J: TRBJ1-1
V: TRBV10-3
CDR3: AISSGTSNTEAF

size: few
J: TRBJ1-2
V: TRBV7-2
CDR3: ASSLFSDGYT

size: NA
J: TRBJ1-5
V: TRBV12-3/TRBV12-4
CDR3: ASSSDRGYQPQH

size: few
J: TRBJ1-6
V: TRBV24-1
CDR3: ATSDSPSNSPLH

size: NA
J: TRBJ2-1
V: TRBV12-3/TRBV12-4
CDR3: ASSLGAWGSGRYNEQF

size: once
J: TRBJ2-7
V: TRBV29-1
CDR3: SVEAGDSYEQY

size: NA
J: TRBJ2-7
V: TRBV10-1
CDR3: ASSEATESSVGEQY

size: NA
J: TRBJ2-6
V: TRBV5-1
CDR3: ASSLQGANVLT

size: few
J: TRBJ1-2
V: TRBV4-1
CDR3: ASSQPPTDRDNYGYT

size: few
J: TRBJ2-3
V: TRBV5-1
CDR3: ASSLDKKGGDTQY

size: NA
J: TRBJ2-7
V: TRBV11-2
CDR3: ASSPQFYGGYSYEQY

size: NA
J: TRBJ2-7
V: TRBV3-1
CDR3: ASSPHTRQGTYEQY

size: NA
J: TRBJ1-6
V: TRBV10-3
CDR3: AISDKGYSPLH

size: NA
J: TRBJ2-1
V: TRBV5-1
CDR3: ASSLDGTGYNEQF

size: few
J: TRBJ2-3
V: TRBV4-3
CDR3: ASSQDRTGRTDTQY

size: NA
J: TRBJ2-2
V: TRBV12-3/TRBV12-4
CDR3: ASSFGGSGTGELF

size: NA
J: TRBJ1-1
V: TRBV25-1
CDR3: ASSEGGGTLNTEAF

size: NA
J: TRBJ2-1
V: TRBV6-2/TRBV6-3
CDR3: ASREGTSRPYNEQF

size: NA
J: TRBJ1-1
V: TRBV10-3
CDR3: AISESGGGTEAF

size: NA
J: TRBJ2-3
V: TRBV5-6
CDR3: ASSRPSTMQY

size: NA
J: TRBJ1-1
V: TRBV15
CDR3: ATSRAAGLNTEAF

size: many
J: TRBJ2-3
V: TRBV7-3
CDR3: ASSTRTSGTSTDTQY

size: few
J: TRBJ1-4
V: TRBV3-1
CDR3: ASSPRTETTNEKLF

size: NA
J: TRBJ1-5
V: TRBV10-1
CDR3: ASRARLNRDRVKQPQH

size: few
J: TRBJ2-1
V: TRBV9
CDR3: ASSVAGVAYNEQF